This is a list of T cell receptor beta chains from one sample in a study of shared clonotypes between healthy human individuals. Assay: immunoSEQ multiplex PCR; the TCRdb copy retains only in-frame clones and omits some. The sample records more than 2,000,000 clones, more than 80% being singletons. Sequenced: naive CD4+ T cells from PBMCs. The receptors here all came from a man aged 18-30 years in good health. Some clones in this sample may be carry-over from other donors' samples. The conserved cysteine and the conserved F or W are not part of the CDR3 here. Clone size, where shown, is once, few, many, or a class for clones that have expanded.

TRBV7-2	.	TRBJ2-2	ASSLGQAYTGELF
TRBV2	.	TRBJ2-7	ASCQEPYEQY
TRBV10-3	.	TRBJ2-7	AISEGLAVAYEQY
TRBV5-1	.	TRBJ1-2	ASSLEPGTAYGYT
TRBV7-9	.	TRBJ1-2	ASTLGQGLGYGYT
TRBV28	.	TRBJ1-1	ASTKKFGDPEAF
TRBV5-4	.	TRBJ2-7	ASSLAGAGTTYEQY
TRBV6-4	.	TRBJ1-5	ASSEQGGNQPQH
TRBV28	.	TRBJ2-7	ASRRWGGEQY
TRBV19	.	TRBJ1-5	ASSYPGPNQPQH
TRBV28	once	TRBJ2-3	ASSPWTESSTDTQY
TRBV4-2	once	TRBJ2-7	ASSQVGEGLPFEQY
TRBV5-1	.	TRBJ1-5	ASRSGQGQPQH
TRBV28	.	TRBJ2-1	ASSFSSARINNEQF
TRBV19	.	TRBJ2-1	ASSFRGAGNNEQF
TRBV7-9	.	TRBJ2-7	ASSTRNYEQY
TRBV28	once	TRBJ2-1	ASSLFQDNEQF
TRBV5-6	.	TRBJ1-1	ASSRGQSMNTEAF
TRBV28	.	TRBJ2-7	ASRRTGTYEQY
TRBV5-1	.	TRBJ2-3	ASSLSIAGVTPDTQY
TRBV5-1	.	TRBJ2-2	ASSLSWGPTNTGELF
TRBV5-4	.	TRBJ1-1	ASSLEHTEAF
TRBV2	.	TRBJ2-1	ASRHGTSGTGRFGEQF
TRBV5-5	.	TRBJ1-5	ASSLEPAISNQPQH
TRBV4-1	.	TRBJ1-2	ASSQNPGINYGYT
TRBV7-9	.	TRBJ2-7	ASSPSEQQY
TRBV7-2	few	TRBJ2-2	ASSRRTGENTGELF
TRBV2	.	TRBJ2-5	ASRNRDLRQETQY
TRBV18	once	TRBJ1-1	ASSPSAGNTEAF
TRBV7-3	.	TRBJ2-3	ASSLYRREDTDTQY
TRBV11-1	.	TRBJ2-1	ASSPRLAGGFGEQF
TRBV5-4	.	TRBJ2-2	ASSLGLSLNTGELF
TRBV28	.	TRBJ2-7	ASRAAGTGLYEQY
TRBV6-1	.	TRBJ1-3	ASSPPAPSYTIY
TRBV7-2	.	TRBJ2-7	ASSQTRTAYEQY